Given below is one T cell receptor (beta chain) in context. This clonotype was observed at least ten times. What this receptor recognizes is not known. Nothing much larger sits one base from this clone, and base qualities are not available. This specimen comes from a study of T cells in Graves' hyperthyroidism and ophthalmopathy (dated by TCRdb to between 2019 and 2020). Background on the whole study: Peripheral blood samples were taken at initial diagnosis, before any treatment was given. After sampling, hyperthyroidism patients received methimazole starting at 30 mg daily, and ophthalmopathy patients received high-dose intravenous methylprednisolone. Thyroid tissue and blood T-cell repertoires from about six Graves' hyperthyroidism patients were also compared in the study. The paper describes TCR Vbeta CDR3 sequencing of 120 to 150 peripheral blood samples, made up of 43 ophthalmopathy patients, roughly 80 hyperthyroidism patients and some 17 progressor patients. Prospective prediction of ophthalmopathy was tested in an independent validation cohort of fewer than 20 hyperthyroidism patients and some 17 patients who later progressed to ophthalmopathy. TCR V-J signatures able to tell the groups apart were searched for in a discovery cohort of approximately 95 patients, of whom roughly 42 had Graves' ophthalmopathy and around 58 had stable Graves' hyperthyroidism. The roughly 100 discovery patients were randomly divided into training and test sets at a 7:3 ratio. Beyond this particular receptor, the publication reports: A model built on a 13 V-J signature distinguished ophthalmopathy from stable hyperthyroidism, reaching over 85% sensitivity and about 81% specificity in cross-validation and 80%/75% in testing. Sample size was not statistically predetermined, and blinding of investigators to group allocation was not performed. In validation, the model predicted progression to ophthalmopathy a median of around six months before onset, with about 70% sensitivity and about 72% specificity. Most expanded thyroid clonotypes (frequency above 0.001) were also found in blood, which suggests that blood repertoires may mirror thyroid immune responses.

For CDR1 and CDR2, the germline V gene (reference sequence) lists LNHDA and SQIVND. Measured from the cysteine to the phenylalanine, the CDR3 is 15 residues long. The entry retains the CDR3 DNA only, 45 bases that are in frame from base 1. The germline V and J ends show losses of 5 bases and 0 bases respectively, and no gene match explains 6 bases of the junction. Ophthalmopathy patients had moderately to severely active disease, with a Clinical Activity Score of 3 or more, a NOSPECS grade of 4 or more, and a disease duration of less than 3 months. The study excluded patients with uncontrolled infections, other autoimmune diseases, pregnancy or lactation. Diagnoses were established on the basis of clinical symptoms, serum thyroxine and TRAb, thyroid ultrasound, and orbital computed tomography. PBMCs were isolated from 10 ml of fresh peripheral blood by Ficoll-Paque density gradient centrifugation. Total RNA was extracted with Trizol reagent, and quality was checked on an Agilent 2100 Bioanalyzer.

The TCR beta CDR3 regions were amplified from the RNA transcripts. The TCR CDR3 was subjected to a first round of RT-PCR using the HTBI primer set and the Qiagen OneStep RT-PCR kit. The libraries were constructed in a second round of multiplex PCR and then size-selected and purified. Sequencing of the libraries was done on an Illumina HiSeq2000 using paired-end 100 bp reads. Regarding the original processing steps: SOAPnuke was used to process the raw data, with reads discarded if the reads contained adapters or uncalled bases, had a mean Phred below 15, or lacked an exact constant-primer or identifier match. High-quality paired reads were merged with COPE v1.2.5, and unique nucleotide sequences were defined as clonotypes. MiTCR v1.1 was used to align clonotypes to the IMGT TRBV, TRBD and TRBJ reference segments. The analysis included only V-J combinations with a frequency above 0.0001, which together covered approximately 99% of the repertoires. The TCS score was defined as F50 (clonal expansion) divided by E x V (chaos), with BLOSUM62-based TCRdist calculated between CDR3 peptides within each V-J. Welch's t-statistics and random forest reduced fewer than 600 V-J features to some 14, which were used in a naive Bayes classifier (R e1071). Thyroid-blood repertoire similarity was quantified with the Morisita-Horn index. The public reads were reprocessed in TCRdb via fastp at Q25 and MiXCR, keeping in-frame beta chains. Rows merge per CDR3 protein into single entries with the most common DNA and genes. TCRdb's processing, not the authors' own work, is the source of the V and J calls. The sample data list about 58,000 distinct CDR3 sequences, and around 48% of these were observed just once. Around 12% of the sample goes to the ten largest clones.

Input material: blood. The chain joins TRBV19 to TRBJ1-1, with TRBD1 matching 7 junction bases. The sequence derives from a woman aged 30 to 39 with Graves' ophthalmopathy. The nucleotide sequence is given as TGTGCCAGTAGTCGACAGGGACGAATGAACACTGAAGCTTTCTTT. Its protein is CASSRQGRMNTEAFF.